What follows is one T cell receptor (beta chain) and its context. Assay: immunoSEQ multiplex PCR; the TCRdb copy retains only in-frame clones and omits some. The table lists 150,000 to 160,000 clones, 86% of them singletons. There are 13 residues in the CDR3. Germline V lookup: CDR1 LGHNA, CDR2 YNFKEQ. V shed 0 bases and J shed 6 bases, with 8 bases lying between them. The sample originates from a study of cytomegalovirus exposure and HLA in healthy donors. Overall study: The same platform used for the 666 first-cohort repertoires was also used for the approximately 120 validation repertoires, as a later analysis reported.

The chain recombines TRBV4-2 with TRBJ1-1, with D perhaps matching TRBD1 (5 bases). The clonotype originates from a human donor in good health. Sequenced sample: PBMCs. The CDR3 reads CASSQDSRAEAFF. CDR3 DNA sequence: TGTGCCAGCAGCCAAGATTCCAGGGCTGAAGCTTTCTTT.